Listed here are 26 T cell receptor beta chains from one sample, sequenced in a study of cytomegalovirus exposure and HLA in healthy donors. PCR employed 60 Vbeta and 13 Jbeta primers. Profiled with immunoSEQ multiplex PCR; TCRdb holds only in-frame clones, not every one. The profile shows around 150,000 clones, 80% of them singletons. The sample comprised PBMCs. The receptors were gathered from a man aged 25 to 40 in good health and CMV-seronegative.

The DNA for the CDR3 is TGTGCCAGCAGCCCGGGACTAGCGGATCACAATGAGCAGTTCTTC. Protein sequence: CASSPGLADHNEQFF. The rearrangement joins TRBV11-3 to TRBJ2-1, with 11 bases fitting TRBD2. Germline loops: CDR1 SGHNT, CDR2 YENEEA. J lost 5 bases, V lost 5 bases, and 5 bases had no gene match. This CDR3 has 15 residues.

The chain joins TRBV2 to TRBJ2-7; 10 bases align to TRBD1. With 4 bases clipped from V and 6 bases from J, the junction kept 3 bases outside the gene matches. This CDR3 is built from 13 residues. CDR1 and CDR2 from the germline V gene are SNHLY and FYNNEI. In nucleotides, the CDR3 is TGTGCCAGCAGTGGGACAGGGGGTATCGAGCAGTACTTC. This translates into CASSGTGGIEQYF.

V usage is TRBV5-6 and J usage is TRBJ2-2; 7 bases map to TRBD1. In germline, CDR1 is SGHDT, CDR2 YYEEEE. CDR3 length equals 16 residues. V lost 3 bases and J lost 0; bases outside the gene matches: 5. CDR3 nucleotides: TGTGCCAGCAGCTGGGCCGGGACAGCGAACACCGGGGAGCTGTTTTTT. Encoded protein: CASSWAGTANTGELFF.

This chain joins TRBV6-5 and TRBJ1-2; D not resolved. Trimming pared 5 bases from V and 0 bases from J, leaving 10 bases between. The CDR3 is 14 amino acids. Germline V gives CDR1 MNHEY, CDR2 SVGAGI. CDR3 bases: TGTGCCAGCAGTCAGTTCCATTCTAACTATGGCTACACCTTC. Amino acid sequence: CASSQFHSNYGYTF.

In the case of this clone: One junction end does not reproduce the germline sequence, and a read error may be involved. The rearrangement links TRBV6-5 to TRBJ1-4; D is perhaps TRBD1 (5 bases). The germline gives CDR1 MNHEY, CDR2 SVGAGI. The CDR3 has 14 residues. CDR3 loop: CTSSSTVTNEKLFF. DNA of the CDR3: TGTACCAGCAGTTCGACAGTAACTAATGAAAAACTGTTTTTT.

This chain links TRBV5-1 with TRBJ2-2; 7 nucleotides agree with TRBD1. V lost 0 bases and J lost 4; bases outside the gene matches: 6. Germline V gene lookup returns CDR1 SGHRS and CDR2 YFSETQ. This CDR3 spans 16 amino acids. CDR3 residues: CASSLEGGAGTGELFF. The CDR3 bases are TGCGCCAGCAGCTTGGAAGGGGGCGCGGGCACCGGGGAGCTGTTTTTT.

This chain uses TRBV7-3 with TRBJ2-7; TRBD2 is a possible D gene (7 bases). In germline, CDR1 is SGHTA, CDR2 FQGTGA. The CDR3 covers 18 residues. With 6 bases removed from V and 1 base from J, the gap between germline ends came to 25 bases. The CDR3 coding sequence is TGTGCCAGCAGTCTCGCGGGGGACAAAGGGAGAAATTCCTACGAGCAGTACTTC. It yields the protein CASSLAGDKGRNSYEQYF. Together with reference TRBV7-3 and TRBJ2-7, the CDR3 gives the full variable domain: GAGVSQTPSNKVTEKGKYVELRCDPISGHTALYWYRQSLGQGPEFLIYFQGTGAADDSGLPNDRFFAVRPEGSVSTLKIQRTERGDSAVYLCASSLAGDKGRNSYEQYFGPGTRLTVT.

The chain recombines TRBV5-1 with TRBJ2-1; 8 bases map to TRBD2. Germline-derived CDR1 and CDR2 are SGHRS and YFSETQ. J was trimmed by 8 bases and V by 6 bases; bases with no gene match: 13. This CDR3 contains 15 residues. CDR3 region: CASNRRVAGSDEQFF. The CDR3 DNA reads TGCGCCAGCAATAGGAGGGTAGCGGGATCTGATGAGCAGTTCTTC. The full variable domain, in which reference TRBV5-1 and TRBJ2-1 provide the parts outside the CDR3, is KAGVTQTPRYLIKTRGQQVTLSCSPISGHRSVSWYQQTPGQGLQFLFEYFSETQRNKGNFPGRFSGRQFSNSRSEMNVSTLELGDSALYLCASNRRVAGSDEQFFGPGTRLTVL.

V is TRBV14 and J is TRBJ1-3; D gene ambiguous. CDR1 and CDR2 (germline): SGHDN, FVKESK. This CDR3 has 11 amino acids. Trimming stripped 8 bases from V and 9 bases from J, with 11 bases between. CDR3 coding DNA: TGTGCCAGCTCCAACCTAGGCACCATATATTTT. This encodes CASSNLGTIYF.

The chain has TRBV28 and TRBJ1-1; a weak D match, TRBD1 (5 bases). This CDR3 is 12 amino acids long. In germline, CDR1 is MDHEN, CDR2 SYDVKM. V was cut by 7 bases and J by 5 bases, with 11 bases left in between. The CDR3 spells CASITQGTEAFF. The CDR3 nucleotides read TGTGCCAGCATCACTCAGGGAACTGAAGCTTTCTTT. Full variable domain (rest looked up from reference TRBV28 and TRBJ1-1): DVKVTQSSRYLVKRTGEKVFLECVQDMDHENMFWYRQDPGLGLRLIYFSYDVKMKEKGDIPEGYSVSREKKERFSLILESASTNQTSMYLCASITQGTEAFFGQGTRLTVV.

The V call is TRBV5-5, the J call TRBJ1-3, with D tentatively TRBD1 (6 bases). Trimming pared 4 bases from V and 0 bases from J, leaving 17 bases between. CDR1 is SGHKS, CDR2 YYEKEE, per germline (reference sequence). CDR3 length equals 17 residues. CDR3 sequence: CASSQIRGGSSGNTIYF. Here the CDR3 DNA reads TGTGCCAGCAGCCAAATCAGGGGCGGGAGCTCTGGAAACACCATATATTTT.

The chain uses TRBV18 and TRBJ2-2; D call uncertain. Germline V gene lookup returns CDR1 KGHSH and CDR2 LQKENI. V was trimmed by 2 bases and J by 5 bases, leaving 6 bases between them. This CDR3 region has 13 residues. CDR3 sequence reads: CASSPDGTGELFF. The CDR3 DNA sequence: TGTGCCAGCTCACCAGACGGGACCGGGGAGCTGTTTTTT. The full variable domain, with the rest looked up from reference TRBV18 and TRBJ2-2, is NAGVMQNPRHLVRRRGQEARLRCSPMKGHSHVYWYRQLPEEGLKFMVYLQKENIIDESGMPKERFSAEFPKEGPSILRIQQVVRGDSAAYFCASSPDGTGELFFGEGSRLTVL.

This sequence joins TRBV29-1 and TRBJ2-5; D perhaps matches TRBD2 (6 bases). The germline V gene encodes CDR1 SQVTM and CDR2 ANQGSEA. Trimming cost V 7 bases and J 5 bases, with 23 bases left between them. The CDR3 is made up of 15 amino acids. CDR3 in amino acids: CSASGLSGLWETQYF. DNA of the CDR3: TGCAGCGCCTCAGGGTTGAGCGGGTTGTGGGAGACCCAGTACTTC.

V gene TRBV12-5 combines with J gene TRBJ2-2, with 13 nucleotides matching TRBD2. The V segment lost 3 bases and the J segment 4 bases; nucleotides outside the gene matches: 5. Germline-derived CDR1 and CDR2 are LGHNT and FRNRAP. The length of the CDR3 is 17 residues. The CDR3 bases are TGTGCTAGTGGTTTCTCAGGACTAGCGGGGGCCACCGGGGAGCTGTTTTTT. Translated, it gives CASGFSGLAGATGELFF. The variable domain in full, completed from reference TRBV12-5 and TRBJ2-2, reads DARVTQTPRHKVTEMGQEVTMRCQPILGHNTVFWYRQTMMQGLELLAYFRNRAPLDDSGMPKDRFSAEMPDATLATLKIQPSEPRDSAVYFCASGFSGLAGATGELFFGEGSRLTVL.

In DNA, the CDR3 is TGTGCCAGTAGTCTCAGGGGGTCCCGGGACGAGCAGTACTTC. Translated: CASSLRGSRDEQYF. The V gene is TRBV19, the J gene TRBJ2-7; 7 bases map to TRBD1. Germline values: CDR1 LNHDA, CDR2 SQIVND (reference sequence). V dropped 5 bases and J dropped 5; count of bases not matched to a gene: 9. This CDR3 has 14 residues.

The chain uses TRBV5-1 and TRBJ2-3; 8 bases line up with TRBD2. Trimming removed 4 bases from V and 3 bases from J; junction bases left unmatched: 10. The germline CDR1 and CDR2 sequences are SGHRS and YFSETQ. The CDR3 is 16 amino acids. DNA of the CDR3: TGCGCCAGCAGCGGGGGCCAGACTAGCGCGACAGATACGCAGTATTTT. Amino acid sequence: CASSGGQTSATDTQYF.

The chain joins TRBV7-2 to TRBJ1-5, with D unclear. This CDR3 has 16 amino acids. The ends were cut back, 6 bases at V and 2 bases at J, with 17 bases in the middle. The germline V gene has CDR1 SGHTA and CDR2 FQGNSA. The CDR3 is CASSLRRRDGNQPQHF. CDR3 nucleotides: TGTGCCAGCAGTTTAAGACGTCGGGATGGCAATCAGCCCCAGCATTTT. The complete variable domain, with remaining parts taken from reference TRBV7-2 and TRBJ1-5, reads GAGVSQSPSNKVTEKGKDVELRCDPISGHTALYWYRQSLGQGLEFLIYFQGNSAPDKSGLPSDRFSAERTGGSVSTLTIQRTQQEDSAVYLCASSLRRRDGNQPQHFGDGTRLSIL.

The chain links TRBV28 to TRBJ2-4; 8 bases line up with TRBD1. The junction had 6 bases not matched to a gene; V was cut back by 5 bases and J by 3 bases. The length of the CDR3 is 15 residues. Germline V lookup: CDR1 MDHEN, CDR2 SYDVKM. The CDR3 DNA reads TGTGCCAGCAGTCTCTGGACAGGGCGCAAAAACATTCAGTACTTC. This translates into CASSLWTGRKNIQYF. Filled out from reference TRBV28 and TRBJ2-4, the complete variable domain reads DVKVTQSSRYLVKRTGEKVFLECVQDMDHENMFWYRQDPGLGLRLIYFSYDVKMKEKGDIPEGYSVSREKKERFSLILESASTNQTSMYLCASSLWTGRKNIQYFGAGTRLSVL.

The V call is TRBV7-9, the J call TRBJ2-5, with D perhaps TRBD2 (5 bases). V lost 5 bases and J lost 5, with 24 bases in between. CDR3 length equals 17 residues. Germline CDR1 is SEHNR and CDR2 is FQNEAQ (reference sequence). Here the CDR3 DNA reads TGTGCCAGCAGCCCGAAGGGTCCCTCGGGGATGCGGGAGACCCAGTACTTC. Translated: CASSPKGPSGMRETQYF.

This clone was seen more than once but under ten times. The J gene is TRBJ2-1, the V gene TRBV19, with 9 nucleotides matching TRBD2. Germline loops: CDR1 LNHDA, CDR2 SQIVND (reference sequence). Trimming cost V 5 bases and J 3 bases; bases outside gene matches: 11. The CDR3 consists of 17 residues. The CDR3 DNA reads as TGTGCCAGTAGTCCCAGCGAAGCGGGAGGACTCTACAATGAGCAGTTCTTC. Translated: CASSPSEAGGLYNEQFF. Full variable domain (remainder filled in from reference TRBV19 and TRBJ2-1): DGGITQSPKYLFRKEGQNVTLSCEQNLNHDAMYWYRQDPGQGLRLIYYSQIVNDFQKGDIAEGYSVSREKKESFPLTVTSAQKNPTAFYLCASSPSEAGGLYNEQFFGPGTRLTVL.

DNA for the CDR3: TGCGCCAGCAGCCAAGGGGAGGGAGACACCATATATTTT. Protein: CASSQGEGDTIYF. The chain employs TRBV4-3 and TRBJ1-3; no definite D call. The CDR3 covers 13 residues. Germline V CDR1 and CDR2: LGHNA, YSLEER. Trimming cost V 1 base and J 8 bases, with 9 bases left between them.

The chain carries TRBV19 and TRBJ2-1; tentative D call: TRBD2 (5 bases). This CDR3 has 14 amino acids. Trimming stripped 8 bases from V and 4 bases from J, with 15 bases between. Germline CDR1 reads LNHDA; CDR2 reads SQIVND (reference sequence). As DNA, the CDR3 is TGTGCCAGTGCTGAGGAGAGCGGATACAATGAGCAGTTCTTC. It is translated as CASAEESGYNEQFF. Full variable domain (rest looked up from reference TRBV19 and TRBJ2-1): DGGITQSPKYLFRKEGQNVTLSCEQNLNHDAMYWYRQDPGQGLRLIYYSQIVNDFQKGDIAEGYSVSREKKESFPLTVTSAQKNPTAFYLCASAEESGYNEQFFGPGTRLTVL.

The genes are TRBV12-1 and TRBJ2-2; TRBD2 is the table's D call and was not checked against the DNA. TRBV12-1 is tagged as a pseudogene. The CDR3 has 18 residues. CDR3 DNA: TGTGCCAGCAGCTCCCGGACTAGCGGGGAGGTGTCCGCCGGGGAGCTGTTTTTT. It is translated as CASSSRTSGEVSAGELFF.

The chain recombines TRBV5-6 with TRBJ1-5, with 7 bases identical to TRBD1. J gave up 4 bases and V 3 bases, and 4 bases lay outside the gene matches. There are 14 residues in the CDR3. Germline assignment: CDR1 SGHDT and CDR2 YYEEEE. The CDR3 protein is CASSYGTVNQPQHF. For the CDR3, the DNA is TGTGCCAGCAGCTACGGGACAGTTAATCAGCCCCAGCATTTT.

The V call is TRBV5-1, the J call TRBJ1-4; 7 bases line up with TRBD1. This CDR3 spans 15 amino acids. Germline CDR1 is SGHRS and CDR2 is YFSETQ. The junction had 5 bases not matched to a gene; V was cut back by 0 bases and J by 6 bases. The CDR3 spells CASSLEGGGDEKLFF. The DNA for the CDR3 is TGCGCCAGCAGCTTGGAAGGAGGGGGCGATGAAAAACTGTTTTTT.

The V and J genes are TRBV12-5 and TRBJ2-2; D might be TRBD1 (5 bases). CDR1 and CDR2 from the germline V gene are LGHNT and FRNRAP. CDR3 length equals 14 residues. Deletions cut 7 bases from V and 6 bases from J, with 15 bases between. The CDR3: CASALQANAGELFF. CDR3 nucleotide sequence: TGTGCTAGTGCCCTACAGGCCAACGCCGGGGAGCTGTTTTTT.